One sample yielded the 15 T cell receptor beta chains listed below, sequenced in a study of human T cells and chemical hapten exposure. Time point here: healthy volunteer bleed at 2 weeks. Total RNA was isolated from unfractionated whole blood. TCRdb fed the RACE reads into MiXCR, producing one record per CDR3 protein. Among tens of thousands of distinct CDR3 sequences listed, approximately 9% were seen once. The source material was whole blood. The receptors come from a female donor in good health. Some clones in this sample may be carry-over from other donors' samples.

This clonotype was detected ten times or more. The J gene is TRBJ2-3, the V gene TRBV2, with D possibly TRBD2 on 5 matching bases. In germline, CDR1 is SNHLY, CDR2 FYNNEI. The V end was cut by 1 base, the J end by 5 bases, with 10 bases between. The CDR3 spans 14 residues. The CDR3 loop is CASSEGELEDTQYF. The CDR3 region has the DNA TGTGCCAGCAGTGAAGGGGAGTTGGAAGATACGCAGTATTTT.

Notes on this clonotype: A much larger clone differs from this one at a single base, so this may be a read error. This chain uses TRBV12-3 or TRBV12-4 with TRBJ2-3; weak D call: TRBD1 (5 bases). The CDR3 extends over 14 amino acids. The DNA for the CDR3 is TGTACCAGCAGTCGAGCAGGGCCCGCAGATACGCAGTATTTT. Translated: CTSSRAGPADTQYF.

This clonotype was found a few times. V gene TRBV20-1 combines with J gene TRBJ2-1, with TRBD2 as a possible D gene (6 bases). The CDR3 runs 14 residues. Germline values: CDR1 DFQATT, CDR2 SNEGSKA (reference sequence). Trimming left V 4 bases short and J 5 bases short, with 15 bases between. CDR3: CSAIISGPNNEQFF. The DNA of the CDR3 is TGCAGTGCTATTATAAGCGGGCCGAACAATGAGCAGTTCTTC.

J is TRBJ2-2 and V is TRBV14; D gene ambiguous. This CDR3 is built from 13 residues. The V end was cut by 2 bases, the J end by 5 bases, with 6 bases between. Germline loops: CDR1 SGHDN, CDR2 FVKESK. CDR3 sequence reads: CASSQRSTGELFF. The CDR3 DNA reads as TGTGCCAGCAGCCAAAGATCTACCGGGGAGCTGTTTTTT.

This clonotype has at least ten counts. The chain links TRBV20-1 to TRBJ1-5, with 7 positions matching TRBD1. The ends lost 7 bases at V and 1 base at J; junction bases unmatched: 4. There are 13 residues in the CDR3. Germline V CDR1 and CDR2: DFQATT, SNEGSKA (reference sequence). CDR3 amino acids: CSVGTASNQPQHF. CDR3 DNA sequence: TGCAGTGTTGGGACAGCGAGCAATCAGCCCCAGCATTTT.

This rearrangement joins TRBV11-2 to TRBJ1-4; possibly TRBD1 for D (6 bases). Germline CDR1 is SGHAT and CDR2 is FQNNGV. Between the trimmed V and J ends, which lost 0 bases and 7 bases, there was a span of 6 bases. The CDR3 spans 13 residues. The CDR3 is CASSLDRGEKLFF. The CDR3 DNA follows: TGTGCCAGCAGCTTAGACAGGGGTGAAAAACTGTTTTTT. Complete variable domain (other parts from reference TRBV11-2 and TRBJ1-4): EAGVAQSPRYKIIEKRQSVAFWCNPISGHATLYWYQQILGQGPKLLIQFQNNGVVDDSQLPKDRFSAERLKGVDSTLKIQPAKLEDSAVYLCASSLDRGEKLFFGSGTQLSVL.

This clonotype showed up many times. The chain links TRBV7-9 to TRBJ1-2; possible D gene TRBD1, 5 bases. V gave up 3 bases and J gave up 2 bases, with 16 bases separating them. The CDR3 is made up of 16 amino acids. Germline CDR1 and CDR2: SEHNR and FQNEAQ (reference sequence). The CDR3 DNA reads TGTGCCAGCAGCTTCTTGACCGAGACAGCCAACTATGGCTACACCTTC. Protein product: CASSFLTETANYGYTF.

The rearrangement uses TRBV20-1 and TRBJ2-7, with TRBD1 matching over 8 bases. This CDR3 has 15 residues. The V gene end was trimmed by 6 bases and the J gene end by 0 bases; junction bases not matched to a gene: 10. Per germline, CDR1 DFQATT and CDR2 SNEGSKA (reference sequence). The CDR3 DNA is TGCAGTGCGCAGAGGACAGGGTTAAGCTCCTACGAGCAGTACTTC. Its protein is CSAQRTGLSSYEQYF.

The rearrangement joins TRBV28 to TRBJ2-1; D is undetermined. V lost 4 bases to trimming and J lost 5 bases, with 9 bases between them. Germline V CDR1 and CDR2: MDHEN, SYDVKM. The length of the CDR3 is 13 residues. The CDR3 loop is CASSSTPNNEQFF. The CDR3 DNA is TGTGCCAGCAGTTCAACCCCGAACAATGAGCAGTTCTTC. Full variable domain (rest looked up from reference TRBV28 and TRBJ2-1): DVKVTQSSRYLVKRTGEKVFLECVQDMDHENMFWYRQDPGLGLRLIYFSYDVKMKEKGDIPEGYSVSREKKERFSLILESASTNQTSMYLCASSSTPNNEQFFGPGTRLTVL.

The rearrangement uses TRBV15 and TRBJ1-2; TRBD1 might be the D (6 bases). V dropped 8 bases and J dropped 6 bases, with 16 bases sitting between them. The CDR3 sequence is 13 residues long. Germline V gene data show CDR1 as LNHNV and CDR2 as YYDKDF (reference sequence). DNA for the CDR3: TGTGCCACCGAAGGGGGGGTAGGGGATGGCTACACCTTC. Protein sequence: CATEGGVGDGYTF.

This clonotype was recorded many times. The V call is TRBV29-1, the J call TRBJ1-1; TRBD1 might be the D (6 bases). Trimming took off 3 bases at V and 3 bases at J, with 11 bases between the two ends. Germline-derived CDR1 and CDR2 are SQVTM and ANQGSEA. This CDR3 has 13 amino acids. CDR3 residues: CSVDRGSHTEAFF. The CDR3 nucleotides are TGCAGCGTTGACAGGGGAAGTCACACTGAAGCTTTCTTT.

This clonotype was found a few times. The DNA for the CDR3 is TGTGCCAGCAGCTTACAGACGAACACTGAAGCTTTCTTT. Protein: CASSLQTNTEAFF. This chain joins TRBV7-2 and TRBJ1-1; D uncertain. Trimming removed 2 bases from V and 1 base from J, with 5 bases in between. Germline V gives CDR1 SGHTA, CDR2 FQGNSA. This CDR3 contains 13 residues.

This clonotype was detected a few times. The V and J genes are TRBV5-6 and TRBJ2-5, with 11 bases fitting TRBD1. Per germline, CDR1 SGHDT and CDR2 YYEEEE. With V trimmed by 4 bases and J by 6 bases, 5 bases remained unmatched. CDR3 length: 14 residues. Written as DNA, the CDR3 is TGTGCCAGCAGCGCGCGGACAGGGGGCAAGACCCAGTACTTC. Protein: CASSARTGGKTQYF.

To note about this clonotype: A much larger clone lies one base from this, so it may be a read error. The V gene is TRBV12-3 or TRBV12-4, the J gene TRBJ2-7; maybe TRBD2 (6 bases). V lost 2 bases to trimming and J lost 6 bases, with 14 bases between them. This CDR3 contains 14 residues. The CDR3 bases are TGTGCCAGCAGTTTATTAGCGGATCCCTGCGAGCAGTACTTC. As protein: CASSLLADPCEQYF.

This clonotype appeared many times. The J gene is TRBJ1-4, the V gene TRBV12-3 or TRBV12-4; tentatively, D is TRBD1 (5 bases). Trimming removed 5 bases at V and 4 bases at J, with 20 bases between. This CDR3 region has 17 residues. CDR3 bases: TGTGCCAGCAGTCCCGCGGGGGTGGACTCCTATAATGAAAAACTGTTTTTT. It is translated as CASSPAGVDSYNEKLFF.